The 25 T cell receptor beta chains below come from one sample, sequenced in a study of molecular identifiers for immune sequencing clone quantification listed by TCRdb under 2018. The library came from PCR. This sample was sequenced with a NextSeq 500. In TCRdb, the public reads were trimmed at Q25 with fastp and aligned with MiXCR, with productive beta chains retained. For every CDR3 protein sequence, its rows merge into one entry that carries the most common genes and DNA. This sample holds hundreds of thousands of distinct CDR3 sequences; approximately 24% were observed only once. The ten top clones hold 0.78% of the sample. Material: naive CD8+ T cells from blood, with Jurkat cell RNA spiked in. The cell subset or site label here, explained by the study, means: FACS-sorted CD8+CD4-CCR7+CD45RA+ naive T cells. Receptors were obtained from a human donor in good health. Some libraries in this study had Jurkat cell RNA spiked in.

V and J are TRBV6-2 or TRBV6-3 and TRBJ2-7, with 12 bases fitting TRBD2. J lost 9 bases, V lost 6 bases, and 9 bases had no gene match. Germline CDR1 reads MNHEY; CDR2 reads SVGEGT. The length of the CDR3 is 14 residues. CDR3 protein: CASSDGLAGSGQYF. The CDR3 bases are TGTGCCAGCAGCGACGGACTAGCGGGATCCGGGCAGTACTTC.

The chain has TRBV7-2 and TRBJ2-2, with no clear D. Germline V gene sequence: CDR1 SGHTA, CDR2 FQGNSA. The CDR3 sequence is 14 residues long. Trimming stripped 0 bases from V and 4 bases from J, with 6 bases between. The CDR3 protein is CASSLALSTGELFF. The DNA of the CDR3 is TGTGCCAGCAGCTTAGCGCTATCCACCGGGGAGCTGTTTTTT.

The gene calls are TRBV9 and TRBJ2-7, with D possibly matching TRBD2 (6 bases). Germline V lookup: CDR1 SGDLS, CDR2 YYNGEE. Trimming stripped 3 bases from V and 5 bases from J, with 18 bases between. CDR3 size: 15 residues. CDR3 residues: CASSARLGEGHEQYF. Here the CDR3 DNA reads TGTGCCAGCAGCGCTAGACTAGGCGAGGGCCACGAGCAGTACTTC.

This clonotype was found a few times. This rearrangement joins TRBV2 to TRBJ2-7, with TRBD2 matching 8 bases. Germline CDR1 reads SNHLY; CDR2 reads FYNNEI. This CDR3 is built from 15 residues. Trimming cost V 4 bases and J 4 bases; bases outside gene matches: 9. The DNA for the CDR3 is TGTGCCAGCAGTGGAGAACTAGCGGCGCAGTACGAGCAGTACTTC. This translates into CASSGELAAQYEQYF.

Note on this clonotype: This may stem from a read error, because a much larger clone lies one nucleotide away. The V gene is TRBV5-1, the J gene TRBJ2-7; 7 nucleotides line up with TRBD1. With V trimmed by 7 bases and J by 2 bases, 6 bases remained unmatched. CDR3 length: 13 residues. CDR1 and CDR2 (germline): SGHRS, YFSETQ. CDR3 residues: CASGWGTAYEQYF. DNA of the CDR3: TGCGCCAGCGGCTGGGGGACAGCCTACGAGCAGTACTTC.

J is TRBJ1-3 and V is TRBV21-1. TRBV21-1 is classified as a pseudogene. This CDR3 region has 16 residues. The CDR3: CASSKDRPFSGNTMYF. In nucleotides, the CDR3 is TGTGCCAGCAGCAAAGATAGGCCCTTCTCTGGAAACACCATGTATTTT.

There are a few counts of this clonotype. The rearrangement links TRBV5-6 to TRBJ2-3, with D hard to call. The CDR3 spans 15 residues. Germline V CDR1 and CDR2: SGHDT, YYEEEE. V lost 1 base to trimming and J lost 0 bases, with 9 bases between them. The CDR3 protein is CASSLLKSSTDTQYF. CDR3 in DNA: TGTGCCAGCAGCTTGTTGAAGTCTAGCACAGATACGCAGTATTTT. The variable domain in full, completed from reference TRBV5-6 and TRBJ2-3, reads DAGVTQSPTHLIKTRGQQVTLRCSPKSGHDTVSWYQQALGQGPQFIFQYYEEEERQRGNFPDRFSGHQFPNYSSELNVNALLLGDSALYLCASSLLKSSTDTQYFGPGTRLTVL.

This clonotype occurred many times. The chain uses TRBV29-1 and TRBJ2-1; tentatively, D is TRBD2 (5 bases). There are 14 residues in the CDR3. Germline CDR1 SQVTM, CDR2 ANQGSEA. Trimming removed 0 bases at V and 8 bases at J, with 14 bases between. The CDR3 here is CSVEEGRLSDEQFF. The CDR3 DNA is TGCAGCGTTGAAGAGGGCAGACTATCCGATGAGCAGTTCTTC.

As regards this clonotype: The junction shows a germline mismatch at one end, possibly a read error. The rearrangement links TRBV11-3 to TRBJ2-3; perhaps D is TRBD1 or TRBD2 (5 bases each). The CDR3 has 17 residues. Germline V gene lookup returns CDR1 SGHNT and CDR2 YENEEA. This CDR3 is CARSTTPGTLFADTQYF. CDR3 sequence (DNA): TGTGCCCGCAGCACCACTCCCGGGACCCTCTTCGCAGATACGCAGTATTTT.

This clonotype was counted at least ten times. This sequence joins TRBV28 and TRBJ2-3; 10 bases agree with TRBD2. Germline V lookup: CDR1 MDHEN, CDR2 SYDVKM. The CDR3 contains 15 residues. J was trimmed by 2 bases and V by 5 bases; bases with no gene match: 4. The chain's CDR3 is CASSHGLAATDTQYF. The CDR3 DNA follows: TGTGCCAGCAGTCACGGACTAGCGGCCACAGATACGCAGTATTTT.

This clonotype was picked up many times. The chain links TRBV4-3 to TRBJ1-6; D unclear. CDR3 length: 15 amino acids. Germline V lookup: CDR1 LGHNA, CDR2 YSLEER. The V end was cut by 0 bases, the J end by 8 bases, with 11 bases between. The CDR3, as DNA: TGCGCCAGCAGCCAAGATACAAAGGGCTATTCACCCCTCCACTTT. This sequence encodes CASSQDTKGYSPLHF.

This clonotype was recorded many times. The chain recombines TRBV25-1 with TRBJ1-1; 7 bases are a match to TRBD1. Trimming removed 5 bases from V and 6 bases from J; junction bases left unmatched: 6. CDR3 size: 13 residues. Germline CDR1 and CDR2: MGHDK and SYGVNS. CDR3 region: CASSLLGTAEAFF. CDR3 nucleotides: TGTGCCAGCAGTCTACTAGGGACAGCTGAAGCTTTCTTT. The variable domain in full, completed from reference TRBV25-1 and TRBJ1-1, reads EADIYQTPRYLVIGTGKKITLECSQTMGHDKMYWYQQDPGMELHLIHYSYGVNSTEKGDLSSESTVSRIRTEHFPLTLESARPSHTSQYLCASSLLGTAEAFFGQGTRLTVV.

This chain joins TRBV19 and TRBJ2-1, with TRBD2 identical over 8 bases. CDR1 LNHDA and CDR2 SQIVND come from the germline V gene (reference sequence). The CDR3 covers 12 residues. V gave up 7 bases and J gave up 9 bases; unmatched junction bases: 5. The CDR3 DNA reads TGTGCCAGTACTGGACTAGCCGGTGAGCAGTTCTTC. Translated: CASTGLAGEQFF.

This clonotype was seen repeatedly, ten times or more. The V and J genes are TRBV27 and TRBJ1-5; tentative D call: TRBD1 (5 bases). Germline CDR1 reads MNHEY; CDR2 reads SMNVEV (reference sequence). The CDR3 covers 13 residues. V was clipped by 2 bases and J by 7 bases, with 9 bases between them. CDR3 sequence reads: CASSLKGDQPQHF. The CDR3 DNA reads TGTGCCAGCAGTTTAAAAGGGGACCAGCCCCAGCATTTT.

The table lists this clonotype with a few counts. CDR3 DNA: TGTGCCAGCAGTCACAGACTAGCGGGAGGGTGGCCCTACGAGCAGTACTTC. This codes for CASSHRLAGGWPYEQYF. V gene TRBV6-5 combines with J gene TRBJ2-7, with TRBD2 matching 14 bases. Germline-derived CDR1 and CDR2 are MNHEY and SVGAGI. V was pared by 5 bases and J by 2 bases, with 8 bases of the junction left unmatched. The CDR3 runs to 17 residues.

This clonotype was picked up many times. CDR3 region: CASSWDGDTQYF. CDR3 sequence (DNA): TGTGCCAGCAGCTGGGACGGAGATACGCAGTATTTT. The chain carries TRBV7-2 and TRBJ2-3; perhaps D is TRBD1 or TRBD2 (5 bases each). CDR3 length: 12 amino acids. V was shortened by 4 bases and J by 5 bases, with 7 bases between the two germline ends. Germline V CDR1 and CDR2: SGHTA, FQGNSA.

This chain connects TRBV29-1 to TRBJ2-3; 8 bases agree with TRBD1. This CDR3 contains 16 residues. V dropped 0 bases and J dropped 2; count of bases not matched to a gene: 7. Germline V lookup: CDR1 SQVTM, CDR2 ANQGSEA. The DNA for the CDR3 is TGCAGCGTTGAAGATGAGGCGCAGGGGGCCACAGATACGCAGTATTTT. The encoded protein is CSVEDEAQGATDTQYF.

This clonotype was seen at least ten times. The chain recombines TRBV6-5 with TRBJ2-7; 10 bases align to TRBD1. V dropped 6 bases and J dropped 3; count of bases not matched to a gene: 8. This CDR3 contains 15 residues. CDR1 is MNHEY, CDR2 SVGAGI, per germline. DNA of the CDR3: TGTGCCAGCAGACAAGGGACAGGGGTTATCTACGAGCAGTACTTC. It yields the protein CASRQGTGVIYEQYF.

As concerns this clonotype: A junction boundary mismatches the germline segment, possibly from a read error. The gene calls are TRBV10-3 and TRBJ2-3, with D perhaps matching TRBD1 (5 bases). The CDR3 extends over 15 amino acids. Germline CDR1 is ENHRY and CDR2 is SYGVKD. The CDR3 is CAVSDPDTITDTQYF. CDR3 DNA: TGTGCCGTCAGTGACCCGGACACAATCACAGATACGCAGTATTTT.

About this clonotype: This CDR3 is missing its conserved last phenylalanine or tryptophan, likely due to a read error. The chain employs TRBV30 and TRBJ2-3; D unclear. V was pared by 7 bases and J by 1 base, with 15 bases between. CDR1 is GTSNPN, CDR2 SVGIG, per germline (reference sequence). There are 14 residues in the CDR3. CDR3 bases: TGTGCCTCCGAGCTGGCCTGGGGCACAGATACGCAGTATATT. It encodes CASELAWGTDTQYI.

At least ten counts were recorded for this clonotype. Here the CDR3 reads CASSLTYAPLGGRAYEQYF. The CDR3 nucleotides are TGTGCCAGCAGCTTAACGTACGCCCCCCTTGGCGGGAGGGCCTACGAGCAGTACTTC. V usage is TRBV7-3 and J usage is TRBJ2-7, with 9 positions matching TRBD2. The trim removed 0 bases at V and 2 bases at J, leaving 14 bases unmatched. The CDR3 is 19 residues long. Germline lookup yields CDR1 SGHTA and CDR2 FQGTGA.

With respect to this clonotype: The final CDR3 position lacks the conserved phenylalanine or tryptophan, pointing to a likely read error. V gene TRBV12-3 or TRBV12-4 combines with J gene TRBJ1-5; D is possibly TRBD1 (6 bases). The CDR3 loop spans 12 amino acids. V lost 9 bases to trimming and J lost 4 bases, with 10 bases between them. The CDR3 bases are TGTGCCAGTGGCCAGGGGAATCAGCCCCAGCATCTT. It yields the protein CASGQGNQPQHL.

The table lists this clonotype with a few counts. This chain's CDR3 is CASSSVRASTDTQYF. CDR3 DNA sequence: TGTGCCAGCAGCTCAGTAAGAGCTAGCACAGATACGCAGTATTTT. This chain connects TRBV7-8 to TRBJ2-3; unclear D gene. V gave up 4 bases and J gave up 0 bases, with 11 bases separating them. Germline values: CDR1 SGHVS, CDR2 FQNEAQ. CDR3 length: 15 amino acids.

Turning to this clonotype: An end of the junction does not agree with germline; a read error may underlie this. The V and J genes are TRBV5-3 and TRBJ2-7; D gene unclear. TRBV5-3 is given ORF status, its function remaining uncertain. This CDR3 spans 12 amino acids. The DNA for the CDR3 is TGTGCCAGCAGCTTGGGTGCGGACGCGCAGTACTTC. Protein product: CASSLGADAQYF.

Only a few counts were recorded for this clonotype. The chain recombines TRBV4-1 with TRBJ1-4, with TRBD1 as a possible D gene (5 bases). Germline CDR1 MGHRA, CDR2 YSYEKL. V was trimmed by 8 bases and J by 6 bases, leaving 22 bases between them. The CDR3 contains 16 residues. The CDR3 spells CASAKQIGGSDEKLFF. CDR3 in DNA: TGCGCCAGCGCCAAGCAAATCGGGGGGTCCGATGAAAAACTGTTTTTT.